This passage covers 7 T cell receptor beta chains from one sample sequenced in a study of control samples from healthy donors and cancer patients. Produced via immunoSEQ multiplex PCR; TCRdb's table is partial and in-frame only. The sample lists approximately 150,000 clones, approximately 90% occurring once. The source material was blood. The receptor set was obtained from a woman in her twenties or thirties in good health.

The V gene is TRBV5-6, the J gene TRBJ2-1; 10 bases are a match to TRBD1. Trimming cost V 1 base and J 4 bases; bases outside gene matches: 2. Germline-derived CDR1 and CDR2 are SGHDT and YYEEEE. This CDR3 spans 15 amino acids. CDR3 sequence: CASSLPGQGYNEQFF. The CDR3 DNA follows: TGTGCCAGCAGCTTGCCGGGACAGGGGTACAATGAGCAGTTCTTC.

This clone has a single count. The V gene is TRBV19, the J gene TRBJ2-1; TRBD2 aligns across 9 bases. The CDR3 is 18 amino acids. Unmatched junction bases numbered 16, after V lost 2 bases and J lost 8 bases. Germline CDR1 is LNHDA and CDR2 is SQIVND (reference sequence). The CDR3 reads CASSIRAGGKQRADEQFF. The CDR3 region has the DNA TGTGCCAGTAGTATACGCGCGGGAGGGAAACAGCGGGCGGATGAGCAGTTCTTC.

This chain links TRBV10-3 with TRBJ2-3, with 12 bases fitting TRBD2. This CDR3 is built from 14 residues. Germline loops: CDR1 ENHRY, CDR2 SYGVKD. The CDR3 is CATGTSGFPRGQYF. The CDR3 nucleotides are TGTGCTACCGGGACTAGCGGGTTCCCCAGGGGGCAGTATTTT.

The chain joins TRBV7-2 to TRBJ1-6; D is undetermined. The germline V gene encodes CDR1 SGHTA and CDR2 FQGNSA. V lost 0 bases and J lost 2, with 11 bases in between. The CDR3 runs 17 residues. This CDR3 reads CASSLAIANTYNSPLHF. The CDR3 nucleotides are TGTGCCAGCAGCTTAGCGATAGCTAACACCTATAATTCACCCCTCCACTTT.

The CDR3 sequence: CAISASTSGSEQYF. The CDR3 region has the DNA TGTGCCATCAGTGCCTCTACTAGCGGGAGCGAGCAGTACTTC. The V call is TRBV10-3, the J call TRBJ2-7; 11 bases are shared with TRBD2. Trimming at V came to 4 bases and at J to 6 bases, leaving 5 bases not matched to a gene. Germline CDR1 ENHRY, CDR2 SYGVKD. The CDR3 has 14 amino acids.

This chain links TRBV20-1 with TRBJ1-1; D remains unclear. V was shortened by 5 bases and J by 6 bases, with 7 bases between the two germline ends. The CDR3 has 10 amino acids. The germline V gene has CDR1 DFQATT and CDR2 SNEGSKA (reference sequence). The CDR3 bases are TGCAGTGCTCACGGATCTGAAGCTTTCTTT. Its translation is CSAHGSEAFF.

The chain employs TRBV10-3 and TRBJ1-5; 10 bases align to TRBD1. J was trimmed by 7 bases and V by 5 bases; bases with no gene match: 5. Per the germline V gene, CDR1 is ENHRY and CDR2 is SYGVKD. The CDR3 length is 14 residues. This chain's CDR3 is CAISRDRGEQPQHF. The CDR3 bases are TGTGCCATCAGTCGGGACAGGGGAGAACAGCCCCAGCATTTT.